The present T cell receptor beta chain was sequenced within a study of cytomegalovirus exposure and HLA in healthy donors. The PCR employed 60 Vbeta primers together with 13 Jbeta primers. The method was immunoSEQ multiplex PCR; TCRdb's version includes in-frame clones alone and lacks a portion of them. The table shows about 190,000 clones, with roughly nine tenths occurring only once. Trimming took 4 bases from V and 5 from J, leaving 15 bases between them. Germline V gene data show CDR1 as SGDLS and CDR2 as YYNGEE. The CDR3 is made up of 15 amino acids. Sequencing was carried out using PBMCs. V gene TRBV9 combines with J gene TRBJ1-4; a weak D match, TRBD1 (6 bases). The clonotype was recovered from a boy aged 2 to 10 in good health and CMV-seronegative. This CDR3 reads CASSPWTEENEKLFF. Written as DNA, the CDR3 is TGTGCCAGCAGCCCGTGGACAGAAGAAAATGAAAAACTGTTTTTT.